This T cell receptor (beta chain) was captured in a study of chemoradiotherapy in HPV16-positive cancers. Findings and caveats of the study: For HPV16-positive patients, expanding HPV-responsive T cells associated with longer recurrence-free survival.

Produced via immunoSEQ multiplex PCR; TCRdb's table is partial and in-frame only. The table shows about 8,900 clones, with approximately 81% occurring only once. As concerns this clone: Antigen unknown.

The CDR3 sequence is 13 residues long. V lost 3 bases and J 5 bases, leaving 10 bases between the germline ends. Germline values: CDR1 LNHDA, CDR2 SQIVND (reference sequence). The gene calls are TRBV19 and TRBJ2-5; no clear D gene. The source was tumor tissue, collected from a patient who underwent chemoradiotherapy. The receptor's source is a human donor with HPV-associated anogenital cancer. The DNA of the CDR3 is TGTGCCAGTAGTATTACTAAGGTGGAGACCCAGTACTTC. Translation gives CASSITKVETQYF. Together with reference TRBV19 and TRBJ2-5, the CDR3 gives the full variable domain: DGGITQSPKYLFRKEGQNVTLSCEQNLNHDAMYWYRQDPGQGLRLIYYSQIVNDFQKGDIAEGYSVSREKKESFPLTVTSAQKNPTAFYLCASSITKVETQYFGPGTRLLVL.